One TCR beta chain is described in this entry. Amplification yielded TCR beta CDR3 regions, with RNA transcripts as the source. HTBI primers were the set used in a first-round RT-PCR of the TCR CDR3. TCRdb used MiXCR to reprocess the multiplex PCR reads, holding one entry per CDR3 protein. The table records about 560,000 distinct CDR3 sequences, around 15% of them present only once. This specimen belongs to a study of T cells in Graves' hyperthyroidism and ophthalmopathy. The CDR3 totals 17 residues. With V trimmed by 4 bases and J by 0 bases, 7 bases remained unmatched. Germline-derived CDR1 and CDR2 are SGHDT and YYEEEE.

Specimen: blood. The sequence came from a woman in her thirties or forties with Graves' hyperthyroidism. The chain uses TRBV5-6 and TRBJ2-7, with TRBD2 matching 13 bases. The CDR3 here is CASSLPGLAGRSYEQYF. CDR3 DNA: TGTGCCAGCAGCCTTCCGGGACTAGCGGGACGCTCCTACGAGCAGTACTTC.